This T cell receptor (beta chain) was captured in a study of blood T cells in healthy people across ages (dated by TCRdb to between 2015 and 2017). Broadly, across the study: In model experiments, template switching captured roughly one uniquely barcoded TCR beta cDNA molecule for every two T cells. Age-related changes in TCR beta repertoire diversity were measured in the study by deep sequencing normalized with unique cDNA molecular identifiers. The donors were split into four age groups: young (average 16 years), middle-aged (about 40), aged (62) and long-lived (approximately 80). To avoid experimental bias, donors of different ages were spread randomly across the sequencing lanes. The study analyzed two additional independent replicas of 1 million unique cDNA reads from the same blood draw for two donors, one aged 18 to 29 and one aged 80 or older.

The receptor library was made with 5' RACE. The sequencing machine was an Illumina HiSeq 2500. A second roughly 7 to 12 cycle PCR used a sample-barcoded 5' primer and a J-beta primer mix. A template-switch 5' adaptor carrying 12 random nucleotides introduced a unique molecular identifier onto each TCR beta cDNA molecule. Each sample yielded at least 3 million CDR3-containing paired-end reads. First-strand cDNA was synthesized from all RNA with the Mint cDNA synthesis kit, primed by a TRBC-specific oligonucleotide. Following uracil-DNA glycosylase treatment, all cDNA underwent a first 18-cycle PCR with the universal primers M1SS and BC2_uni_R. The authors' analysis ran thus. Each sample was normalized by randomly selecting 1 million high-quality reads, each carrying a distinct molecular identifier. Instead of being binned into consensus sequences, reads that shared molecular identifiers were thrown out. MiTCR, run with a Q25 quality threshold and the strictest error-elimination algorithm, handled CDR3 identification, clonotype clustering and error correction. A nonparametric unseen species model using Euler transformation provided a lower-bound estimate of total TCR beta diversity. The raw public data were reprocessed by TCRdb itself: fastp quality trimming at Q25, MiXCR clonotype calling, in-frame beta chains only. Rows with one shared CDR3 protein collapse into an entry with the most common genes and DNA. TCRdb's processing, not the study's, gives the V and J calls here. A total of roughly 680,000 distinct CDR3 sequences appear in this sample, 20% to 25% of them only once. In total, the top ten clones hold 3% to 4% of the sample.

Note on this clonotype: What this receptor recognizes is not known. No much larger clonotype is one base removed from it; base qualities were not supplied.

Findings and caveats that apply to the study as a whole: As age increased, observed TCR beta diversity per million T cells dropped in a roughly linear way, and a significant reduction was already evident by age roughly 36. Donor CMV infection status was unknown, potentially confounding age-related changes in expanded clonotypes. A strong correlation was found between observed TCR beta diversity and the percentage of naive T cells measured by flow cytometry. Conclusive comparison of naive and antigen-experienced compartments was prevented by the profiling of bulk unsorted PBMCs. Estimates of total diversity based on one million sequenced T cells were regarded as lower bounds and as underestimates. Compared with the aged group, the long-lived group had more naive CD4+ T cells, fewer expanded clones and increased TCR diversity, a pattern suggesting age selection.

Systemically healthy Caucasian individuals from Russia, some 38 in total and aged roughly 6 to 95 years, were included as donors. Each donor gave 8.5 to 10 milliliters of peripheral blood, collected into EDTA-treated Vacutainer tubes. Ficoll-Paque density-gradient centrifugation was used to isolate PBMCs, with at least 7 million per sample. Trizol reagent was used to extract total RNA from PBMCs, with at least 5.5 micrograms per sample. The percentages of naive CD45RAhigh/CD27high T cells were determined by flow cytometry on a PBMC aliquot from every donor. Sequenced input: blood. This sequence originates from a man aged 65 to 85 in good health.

The encoded CDR3 is CSAREGNIGNEKLFF. The sequenced DNA: TGCAGTGCTAGAGAGGGGAACATCGGTAATGAAAAACTGTTTTTT. The sequence joins TRBV20-1 to TRBJ1-4, with no reliable assignment of the D segment. The CDR3 starts with the cysteine, ends with the phenylalanine, and has 15 residues. Only the CDR3 portion is preserved as DNA: 45 bases, with reading frame beginning at the first base. Deletion took 0 bases off V and 4 bases off J, with a span of 12 bases between the germline ends. Reading the germline V gene (reference sequence) gives CDR1 DFQATT and CDR2 SNEGSKA.